These 32 T cell receptor beta chains were sequenced from one sample in a study of blood T cell repertoires in COVID-19. Produced via immunoSEQ multiplex PCR; TCRdb's table is partial and in-frame only. The data show 150,000 to 200,000 clones, with about 88% seen just once and about a sixth held by the top ten. The sequenced sample was peripheral blood. These receptors originate from a man aged 60-69 years with active or convalescent COVID-19.

The chain links TRBV4-1 to TRBJ2-3; 9 bases align to TRBD2. Germline V CDR1 and CDR2: MGHRA, YSYEKL. The J segment lost 2 bases and the V segment lost 1 base, leaving 7 bases of the junction unmatched. CDR3 length: 17 amino acids. The CDR3 DNA is TGCGCCAGCAGCCAAGGCGGAGCGGGAGGCTTCACAGATACGCAGTATTTT. This codes for CASSQGGAGGFTDTQYF.

The rearrangement joins TRBV18 to TRBJ1-1; no clear D gene. This CDR3 region has 17 residues. Germline V CDR1 and CDR2: KGHSH, LQKENI. Between the trimmed V and J ends, which lost 3 bases and 5 bases, there was a span of 22 bases. The CDR3 bases are TGTGCCAGCTCACCTCGAGGGTGGCCTGCCCTGTCGACTGAAGCTTTCTTT. Translation: CASSPRGWPALSTEAFF.

The chain has TRBV9 and TRBJ2-1, with 14 bases aligning to TRBD2. Germline assignment: CDR1 SGDLS and CDR2 YYNGEE. There are 21 residues in the CDR3. Germline trimming cut 3 bases from V and 0 bases from J; bases unmatched to any gene: 14. CDR3: CASSAPWGGLAGASSYNEQFF. Here the CDR3 DNA reads TGTGCCAGCAGCGCCCCCTGGGGGGGACTAGCGGGGGCCAGCTCCTACAATGAGCAGTTCTTC.

The rearrangement joins TRBV3-1 (or the pseudogene TRBV3-2) to TRBJ1-2, with D hard to call. This CDR3 is built from 14 residues. V was cut by 1 base and J by 4 bases, with 10 bases left in between. Germline V lookup: CDR1 LGHDT, CDR2 YNNKEL (reference sequence). CDR3 amino acids: CASSQVSVGYGYTF. The CDR3 nucleotides are TGTGCCAGCAGCCAAGTTTCGGTCGGCTATGGCTACACCTTC.

CDR3 region: CASSSDRVGEQYF. The CDR3 DNA is TGTGCCAGCAGCTCGGACAGGGTAGGAGAGCAGTACTTC. This sequence joins TRBV7-2 and TRBJ2-7; 8 bases agree with TRBD1. Germline CDR1 is SGHTA and CDR2 is FQGNSA. The length of the CDR3 is 13 residues. V dropped 4 bases and J dropped 7; count of bases not matched to a gene: 6.

This chain connects TRBV5-1 to TRBJ2-2; TRBD1 matches at 9 bases. The V and J ends lost 4 bases and 6 bases, in that order; junction bases with no gene match: 7. The germline V gene encodes CDR1 SGHRS and CDR2 YFSETQ. The CDR3 extends over 15 amino acids. The CDR3 here is CASSPYTGGSGELFF. In nucleotides, the CDR3 is TGCGCCAGCAGCCCATACACAGGGGGCTCCGGGGAGCTGTTTTTT.

This clone showed up just a few times. CDR3 sequence: CASSGRSGTGDSPLHF. The CDR3 bases are TGTGCCAGCTCAGGGAGGAGCGGGACAGGGGATTCACCCCTCCACTTT. The V call is TRBV2, the J call TRBJ1-6; 10 nucleotides agree with TRBD1. With V trimmed by 8 bases and J by 8 bases, 12 bases remained unmatched. In germline, CDR1 is SNHLY, CDR2 FYNNEI. The CDR3 consists of 16 residues.

The chain combines TRBV10-1 with TRBJ2-7, with 12 bases identical to TRBD2. Germline CDR1 WNHNN, CDR2 SYGVQD (reference sequence). V trimming: 10 bases; J trimming: 2 bases; junction bases outside the gene matches: 6. The CDR3 covers 14 residues. DNA of the CDR3: TGCGCCACAACTAGCGGGGGGACCCCCTACGAGCAGTACTTC. Protein sequence: CATTSGGTPYEQYF.

The chain recombines TRBV15 with TRBJ1-1; 8 bases fit TRBD1. Per the germline V gene, CDR1 is LNHNV and CDR2 is YYDKDF (reference sequence). The CDR3 is 14 residues long. The ends lost 0 bases at V and 4 bases at J; junction bases unmatched: 1. The CDR3 loop reads CATSRDRGRTEAFF. The CDR3 DNA is TGTGCCACCAGCAGAGACAGGGGGCGCACTGAAGCTTTCTTT.

The CDR3 nucleotides read TGTGCCAGTAGTAGACAGGGTGAACTATATGGCTACACCTTC. Translation gives CASSRQGELYGYTF. The V and J genes are TRBV19 and TRBJ1-2, with 7 bases lining up with TRBD1. The ends lost 4 bases at V and 5 bases at J; junction bases unmatched: 7. Germline values: CDR1 LNHDA, CDR2 SQIVND (reference sequence). The CDR3 totals 14 residues.

The rearrangement links TRBV7-2 to TRBJ2-5; TRBD1 matches at 9 bases. The germline V gene encodes CDR1 SGHTA and CDR2 FQGNSA. This CDR3 comprises 15 residues. V gave up 3 bases and J gave up 2 bases; unmatched junction bases: 4. CDR3 amino acids: CASSFGQGRQETQYF. The CDR3, as DNA: TGTGCCAGCAGCTTCGGACAGGGGAGGCAAGAGACCCAGTACTTC.

V usage is TRBV2 and J usage is TRBJ1-2; maybe TRBD1 (6 bases). Trimming took off 4 bases at V and 8 bases at J, with 20 bases between the two ends. The CDR3 extends over 15 amino acids. CDR1 is SNHLY, CDR2 FYNNEI, per germline. For the CDR3, the DNA is TGTGCCAGCAGTGGGCAAATTGGGGGGGCCGGCGGCTACACCTTC. Its protein is CASSGQIGGAGGYTF.

The chain joins TRBV19 to TRBJ1-1; the D is unclear. The germline V and J ends were trimmed by 5 bases and 0 bases, with 13 bases remaining between them. This CDR3 is 15 amino acids long. CDR1 LNHDA and CDR2 SQIVND come from the germline V gene (reference sequence). CDR3 nucleotides: TGTGCCAGTAGTGTAAACCAGATGGTGAACACTGAAGCTTTCTTT. Translation gives CASSVNQMVNTEAFF.

The chain has TRBV30 and TRBJ2-1; D is undetermined. Germline V gives CDR1 GTSNPN, CDR2 SVGIG (reference sequence). CDR3 size: 13 residues. V was cut by 2 bases and J by 5 bases, with 10 bases left in between. CDR3 sequence: CAWSPQHHNEQFF. For the CDR3, the DNA is TGTGCCTGGAGTCCTCAACATCACAATGAGCAGTTCTTC.

This clone was detected a few times. Relative to the germline gene, one junction end is altered; a read error may explain this. This chain joins TRBV27 and TRBJ1-2; no clear D gene. Germline CDR1 reads MNHEY; CDR2 reads SMNVEV (reference sequence). The CDR3 has 16 amino acids. CDR3 in DNA: TGTGCCAGCAGTTTATCGAGGGATCCAACTAATTATGGCTACACCTTC. This gives the protein CASSLSRDPTNYGYTF.

The J gene is TRBJ2-1, the V gene TRBV19; D might be TRBD2 (5 bases). The V end was cut by 3 bases, the J end by 0 bases, with 15 bases between. The CDR3 covers 17 residues. Germline-derived CDR1 and CDR2 are LNHDA and SQIVND (reference sequence). The CDR3 here is CASSINRRESSYNEQFF. For the CDR3, the DNA is TGTGCCAGTAGTATCAACCGACGGGAAAGCTCCTACAATGAGCAGTTCTTC. Variable domain in full (rest from reference TRBV19 and TRBJ2-1): DGGITQSPKYLFRKEGQNVTLSCEQNLNHDAMYWYRQDPGQGLRLIYYSQIVNDFQKGDIAEGYSVSREKKESFPLTVTSAQKNPTAFYLCASSINRRESSYNEQFFGPGTRLTVL.

J is TRBJ2-1 and V is TRBV10-3; 9 positions match TRBD2. Germline loops: CDR1 ENHRY, CDR2 SYGVKD. The trim removed 7 bases at V and 9 bases at J, leaving 13 bases unmatched. The CDR3 sequence is 15 residues long. CDR3 amino acids: CAIKGTSGLYGEQFF. The CDR3, as DNA: TGTGCCATCAAAGGAACTAGCGGGCTCTACGGTGAGCAGTTCTTC.

This chain connects TRBV1 to TRBJ2-1; the table's D call, TRBD2, has no DNA check behind it. TRBV1 is recorded as a pseudogene. This CDR3 comprises 19 residues. As DNA, the CDR3 is TGCACCAGCAGCCCTGGGACTAGCGGGAGCCGGCAACCCTACAATGAGCAGTTCTTC. This gives the protein CTSSPGTSGSRQPYNEQFF.

A single count supports this clone. This chain joins TRBV3-1 (or the pseudogene TRBV3-2) and TRBJ2-3; possibly TRBD2 for D (5 bases). The V end was cut by 1 base, the J end by 3 bases, with 11 bases between. Germline CDR1 reads LGHDT; CDR2 reads YNNKEL (reference sequence). The length of the CDR3 is 15 residues. The chain's CDR3 is CASSQVPGKTDTQYF. In nucleotides, the CDR3 is TGTGCCAGCAGCCAAGTTCCGGGAAAAACAGATACGCAGTATTTT.

V and J are TRBV9 and TRBJ2-7; a weak D match, TRBD1 (6 bases). In germline, CDR1 is SGDLS, CDR2 YYNGEE. The CDR3 is 13 residues long. V gave up 5 bases and J gave up 7 bases, with 16 bases separating them. The CDR3 DNA follows: TGTGCCAGCAGTGGGGACAACGTGGGGGAGCAGTACTTC. As protein: CASSGDNVGEQYF.

The chain recombines TRBV7-9 with TRBJ2-2; D unresolved. The V and J ends lost 2 bases and 7 bases respectively, with 11 bases between them. Germline V lookup: CDR1 SEHNR, CDR2 FQNEAQ (reference sequence). The CDR3 is 14 residues long. This CDR3 is CASSLSNSHGELFF. CDR3 nucleotides: TGTGCCAGCAGCTTATCTAACAGCCACGGGGAGCTGTTTTTT.

The chain employs TRBV11-2 and TRBJ1-2; D remains unclear. The CDR3 runs to 12 residues. The V end lost 7 bases, the J end lost 3 bases, and 9 bases lay between the germline ends. CDR1 and CDR2 from the germline V gene are SGHAT and FQNNGV. This chain's CDR3 is CASNSQDYGYTF. CDR3 nucleotide sequence: TGTGCCAGCAATAGCCAAGACTATGGCTACACCTTC.

The gene calls are TRBV7-7 and TRBJ2-1; D perhaps matches TRBD2 (5 bases). Germline CDR1 SSHAT, CDR2 FNYEAQ (reference sequence). The CDR3 runs to 13 residues. V lost 5 bases, J lost 4 bases, and 9 bases lay in between. This chain's CDR3 is CASSEAEYNEQFF. The DNA for the CDR3 is TGTGCCAGCAGCGAAGCGGAGTACAATGAGCAGTTCTTC.

Only one count was recorded for this clone. This chain uses TRBV18 with TRBJ1-1; D is undetermined. Germline V gene sequence: CDR1 KGHSH, CDR2 LQKENI. With 1 base removed from V and 1 base from J, the gap between germline ends came to 7 bases. This CDR3 region has 14 residues. CDR3 in amino acids: CASSPQRGNTEAFF. Here the CDR3 DNA reads TGTGCCAGCTCACCACAACGGGGGAACACTGAAGCTTTCTTT.

The rearrangement uses TRBV2 and TRBJ1-2; 10 bases fit TRBD1. Germline-derived CDR1 and CDR2 are SNHLY and FYNNEI. The CDR3 has 13 residues. The V segment lost 10 bases and the J segment 3 bases; nucleotides outside the gene matches: 5. The CDR3 spells CATGQGGDYGYTF. The CDR3 DNA reads TGTGCCACTGGACAGGGGGGAGACTATGGCTACACCTTC.

This chain links TRBV4-1 with TRBJ2-5; 9 nucleotides agree with TRBD1. The CDR3 sequence is 18 residues long. The J segment lost 0 bases and the V segment lost 2 bases, leaving 10 bases of the junction unmatched. CDR1 is MGHRA, CDR2 YSYEKL, per germline. The CDR3 sequence: CASSQNEPGTGNQETQYF. The CDR3 DNA reads as TGCGCCAGCAGCCAAAATGAACCCGGGACAGGGAACCAAGAGACCCAGTACTTC.

The chain is built from TRBV19 and TRBJ1-1; 11 bases line up with TRBD1. The V segment lost 4 bases and the J segment 0 bases; nucleotides outside the gene matches: 10. The CDR3 length is 18 residues. The germline CDR1 and CDR2 sequences are LNHDA and SQIVND (reference sequence). CDR3 DNA sequence: TGTGCCAGTAGTAGGGGCAGGACAGGGGGCTCCATGAACACTGAAGCTTTCTTT. Its protein is CASSRGRTGGSMNTEAFF.

The V call is TRBV5-1, the J call TRBJ2-2, with 7 bases fitting TRBD2. CDR3 length: 16 residues. The germline V gene has CDR1 SGHRS and CDR2 YFSETQ. With V trimmed by 5 bases and J by 2 bases, 9 bases remained unmatched. The CDR3 sequence is CASSVLADFNTGELFF. Here the CDR3 DNA reads TGCGCCAGCAGTGTCCTAGCGGACTTTAACACCGGGGAGCTGTTTTTT.

The chain couples TRBV18 to TRBJ1-1; 8 bases align to TRBD1. The CDR3 contains 13 residues. J lost 6 bases, V lost 5 bases, and 5 bases had no gene match. The germline gives CDR1 KGHSH, CDR2 LQKENI. CDR3 sequence: CASSMDRVAEAFF. The CDR3 coding sequence is TGTGCCAGCTCAATGGACAGGGTGGCTGAAGCTTTCTTT.

The V and J genes are TRBV19 and TRBJ2-7, with D possibly matching TRBD2 (5 bases). V lost 1 base and J lost 3, with 13 bases in between. This CDR3 comprises 15 residues. From germline, CDR1 is LNHDA and CDR2 SQIVND (reference sequence). The CDR3 DNA reads TGTGCCAGTAGTATAGCGACTGGGAGTAGCTACGAGCAGTACTTC. Translating gives CASSIATGSSYEQYF.

This clone has only one observation. In DNA, the CDR3 is TGTGCCAGCAGCCAGGTATCAGGGGGAAAACTGTTTTTT. Amino acids: CASSQVSGGKLFF. This rearrangement joins TRBV3-1 (or the pseudogene TRBV3-2) to TRBJ1-4, with 7 nucleotides matching TRBD1. In germline, CDR1 is LGHDT, CDR2 YNNKEL (reference sequence). The CDR3 totals 13 residues. V shed 3 bases and J 10 bases; nucleotides not matched to a gene: 5.

The V gene is TRBV7-9, the J gene TRBJ2-7, with TRBD2 matching over 13 bases. The CDR3 covers 15 residues. Germline CDR1 reads SEHNR; CDR2 reads FQNEAQ (reference sequence). J gave up 2 bases and V 5 bases, and 3 bases lay outside the gene matches. The CDR3 is CASSLGTSGTYEQYF. In DNA, the CDR3 is TGTGCCAGCAGCCTGGGGACTAGCGGGACCTACGAGCAGTACTTC. The full variable domain, rest sourced from reference TRBV7-9 and TRBJ2-7, is DTGVSQNPRHKITKRGQNVTFRCDPISEHNRLYWYRQTLGQGPEFLTYFQNEAQLEKSRLLSDRFSAERPKGSFSTLEIQRTEQGDSAMYLCASSLGTSGTYEQYFGPGTRLTVT.